The 7 T cell receptor beta chains listed next were all sequenced from one sample in a study of response to subunit inactivated influenza vaccine. One entry per CDR3 protein, called by TCRdb with MiXCR from the RT-PCR reads. In the table there are roughly 520,000 distinct CDR3 sequences, roughly 27% of which are singletons. The source material was CD4+ T cells sorted from PBMCs, sampled roughly 5 days after vaccination. The receptors stem from a man aged 50-59 years who received an inactivated influenza vaccine.

The chain uses TRBV5-5 and TRBJ2-5, with D tentatively TRBD1 (5 bases). CDR3 length: 14 amino acids. Germline assignment: CDR1 SGHKS and CDR2 YYEKEE (reference sequence). The V and J ends lost 0 bases and 5 bases respectively, with 11 bases between them. The CDR3 region is CASSLGAPGETQYF. The CDR3 region has the DNA TGTGCCAGCAGCTTGGGAGCCCCAGGGGAGACCCAGTACTTC.

This chain connects TRBV6-1 to TRBJ2-2; 8 nucleotides agree with TRBD1. Germline V CDR1 and CDR2: MNHNS, SASEGT. This CDR3 comprises 15 residues. With 7 bases clipped from V and 2 bases from J, the junction kept 6 bases outside the gene matches. CDR3 amino acids: CASNDRGPNTGELFF. The CDR3 DNA reads TGTGCCAGCAACGACAGGGGTCCCAACACCGGGGAGCTGTTTTTT.

Only a few counts were recorded for this clonotype. The chain links TRBV6-5 to TRBJ1-1, with D maybe TRBD1 (5 bases). This CDR3 has 15 residues. CDR1 and CDR2 from the germline V gene are MNHEY and SVGAGI. V was trimmed by 0 bases and J by 1 base, leaving 9 bases between them. DNA for the CDR3: TGTGCCAGCAGTTACTCTTGGGACGGGAACACTGAAGCTTTCTTT. Encoded protein: CASSYSWDGNTEAFF.

The V and J genes are TRBV7-8 and TRBJ1-5; TRBD1 matches at 8 bases. The junction had 7 bases not matched to a gene; V was cut back by 5 bases and J by 7 bases. This CDR3 has 14 amino acids. Germline loops: CDR1 SGHVS, CDR2 FQNEAQ. The DNA of the CDR3 is TGTGCCAGCAGCCAAGGGACAGGTGCACAGCCCCAGCATTTT. Residues: CASSQGTGAQPQHF.

Only a few counts were recorded for this clonotype. V and J are TRBV24-1 and TRBJ2-7; D gene ambiguous. The CDR3 is 12 amino acids. Germline V gene lookup returns CDR1 KGHDR and CDR2 SFDVKD. V was cut by 9 bases and J by 1 base, with 9 bases left in between. CDR3 residues: CATADRSYEQYF. In nucleotides, the CDR3 is TGTGCCACCGCTGACCGGTCCTACGAGCAGTACTTC.

This clonotype has a handful of counts. V gene TRBV10-3 combines with J gene TRBJ1-5; possibly TRBD1 for D (5 bases). Germline assignment: CDR1 ENHRY and CDR2 SYGVKD. V lost 4 bases and J 2 bases, leaving 12 bases between the germline ends. The length of the CDR3 is 15 residues. The CDR3 DNA is TGTGCCATCAGTGCGGACGGAGGGGGCAATCAGCCCCAGCATTTT. The encoded protein is CAISADGGGNQPQHF.

This clonotype was detected only a few times. The chain recombines TRBV10-2 with TRBJ1-1; the match to TRBD1 covers 8 bases. The V gene end was trimmed by 7 bases and the J gene end by 0 bases; junction bases not matched to a gene: 7. Germline CDR1 reads WSHSY; CDR2 reads SAAADI. CDR3 length: 15 amino acids. For the CDR3, the DNA is TGCGCCAGCACCCCCCGGACAGGGATGAACACTGAAGCTTTCTTT. Translating it yields CASTPRTGMNTEAFF.